The sequence of this TCR beta chain was determined in a study of blood T cells in healthy people across ages (dated by TCRdb to 2013 to 2016). As for the study more broadly: In model experiments, template switching captured roughly one uniquely barcoded TCR beta cDNA molecule for every two T cells. Donors of different ages were randomly distributed across sequencing lanes to avoid experimental bias. Using the same blood draw, the study looked at two additional independent replicas of 1 million unique cDNA reads for two donors, one aged 18 to 30 and the other aged 80 or older. The donors were divided into four age groups: young (average around 15 years), middle-aged (around 41), aged (about 60) and long-lived (around 87). The study measured age-related changes in TCR beta repertoire diversity using deep sequencing normalized with unique cDNA molecular identifiers. Beyond this particular receptor, the publication reports: As age increased, observed TCR beta diversity per million T cells dropped in a roughly linear way, and a significant reduction was already evident by age 40. Conclusive comparison of naive and antigen-experienced compartments was prevented by the profiling of bulk unsorted PBMCs. Estimates of total diversity based on one million sequenced T cells were regarded as lower bounds and as underestimates. Because the CMV infection status of the donors was unknown, age-related changes in expanded clonotypes may potentially have been confounded. Compared with the aged group, the long-lived group had more naive CD4+ T cells, fewer expanded clones and increased TCR diversity, suggesting age selection. Observed TCR beta diversity correlated strongly with the percentage of naive T cells measured by flow cytometry.

Systemically healthy Caucasian individuals from Russia, some 36 in total and aged roughly 6 to 95 years, were included as donors. Each donor gave 9.5 to 10 milliliters of peripheral blood, drawn into EDTA-treated Vacutainer tubes. Ficoll-Paque density-gradient centrifugation was used to isolate PBMCs, with at least 6.5 million per sample. Trizol reagent was used to extract total RNA from the PBMCs, yielding at least 6 micrograms per sample. For every donor, flow cytometry on a PBMC aliquot measured the percentage of naive CD45RAhigh/CD27high T cells. The germline V gene provides CDR1 MDHEN and CDR2 SYDVKM. V is reduced by 4 bases and J by 2 bases, leaving a spacing of 8 bases between them. Counted from cysteine to phenylalanine, this CDR3 has 14 amino acids. Only the CDR3 portion is preserved as DNA: 42 bases, with reading frame beginning at the first base. The sample holds a few counts of this clonotype. Its antigen is still unknown. Base qualities are not provided; no much larger clone lies one nucleotide away.

Library generation was performed with 5' RACE. A second PCR of about 7 to 12 cycles was run with a J-beta primer mix and a sample-barcoded 5' primer. Each TCR beta cDNA molecule received a unique molecular identifier from a template-switch 5' adaptor carrying 12 random nucleotides. At least 2.5 million CDR3-containing paired-end reads were obtained from each sample. First-strand cDNA was synthesized from all RNA with the Mint cDNA synthesis kit, primed by a TRBC-specific oligonucleotide. All cDNA was treated with uracil-DNA glycosylase and then went through a first 18-cycle PCR with the universal primers M1SS and BC2_uni_R. The original methods were these. For normalization, 1 million high-quality reads were randomly selected from each sample, with every read carrying a distinct molecular identifier. Instead of being binned into consensus sequences, reads that shared molecular identifiers were thrown out. MiTCR, set to a Q25 quality threshold and the strictest error-elimination algorithm, was used for CDR3 identification, clonotype clustering and error correction. A nonparametric unseen species model with Euler transformation was used to estimate lower-bound total TCR beta diversity. TCRdb trimmed public reads at Q25 via fastp, called clones via MiXCR and kept in-frame beta chains. Identical CDR3 proteins give one entry, which carries the most common genes and DNA. TCRdb's processing, not the authors', yielded these V and J calls. The sample records fewer than 2 million distinct CDR3 sequences, about two fifths of which are singletons. About 21% of the sample belongs to the ten largest clones.

The sequence links TRBV28 to TRBJ1-4; the D gene identity is not certain. The clonotype comes from a human donor in good health. The sample consisted of blood. The nucleotides read TGTGCCAGCAGTTACTTCTCCACTAATGAAAAACTGTTTTTT. Its amino acids are CASSYFSTNEKLFF.